Reported below is one T cell receptor (beta chain). The antigen is unknown. The CDR3 has 17 residues. CDR1 and CDR2 (germline): MNHEY, SVGAGI. The J segment lost 0 bases and the V segment lost 2 bases, leaving 9 bases of the junction unmatched. For TCRbeta, the library was prepared with unique molecular identifiers. Each CDR3 protein is one row after TCRdb ran MiXCR on the PCR reads. The table includes a few hundred thousand distinct CDR3 sequences, roughly 27% detected once. The sample belongs to a study of T-cell reconstitution after alpha-beta-depleted transplantation in children. Overall study results and limits: By one year post-transplant, T-cell counts and diversity largely arose from T cells that were newly produced. In patients about two months after transplant, alpha-beta T cells reportedly arose from several hundred expanded graft clones. Surviving recipient T cells and thymic progenitors produced the high day-60 TCRbeta diversity seen in some patients.

The sequence was obtained from a boy less than two years old with Wiskott-Aldrich syndrome, due to receive a stem cell transplant. Material: PBMCs, obtained before TCRalphabeta/CD19-depleted stem cell transplant. This chain joins TRBV6-5 and TRBJ2-7, with 8 bases lining up with TRBD1. CDR3 nucleotide sequence: TGTGCCAGCAGTTACATTGTGGGGACAGGTTTCTCCTACGAGCAGTACTTC. Its protein product is CASSYIVGTGFSYEQYF.